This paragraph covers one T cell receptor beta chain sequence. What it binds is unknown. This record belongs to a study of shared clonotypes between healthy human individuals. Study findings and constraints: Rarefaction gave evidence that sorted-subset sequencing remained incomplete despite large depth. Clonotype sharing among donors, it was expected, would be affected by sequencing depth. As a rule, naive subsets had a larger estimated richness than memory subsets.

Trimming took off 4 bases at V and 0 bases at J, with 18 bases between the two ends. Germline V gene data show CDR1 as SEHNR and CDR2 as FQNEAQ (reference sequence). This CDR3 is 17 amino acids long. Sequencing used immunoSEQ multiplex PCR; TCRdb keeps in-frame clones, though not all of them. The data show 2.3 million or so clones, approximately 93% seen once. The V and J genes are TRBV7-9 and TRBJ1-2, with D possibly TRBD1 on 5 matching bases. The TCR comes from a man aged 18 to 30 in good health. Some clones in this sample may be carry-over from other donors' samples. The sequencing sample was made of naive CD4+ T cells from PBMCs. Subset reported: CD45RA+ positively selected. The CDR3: CASSSRGGGLANYGYTF. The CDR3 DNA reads TGTGCCAGCAGCTCCCGGGGGGGAGGATTAGCTAACTATGGCTACACCTTC.